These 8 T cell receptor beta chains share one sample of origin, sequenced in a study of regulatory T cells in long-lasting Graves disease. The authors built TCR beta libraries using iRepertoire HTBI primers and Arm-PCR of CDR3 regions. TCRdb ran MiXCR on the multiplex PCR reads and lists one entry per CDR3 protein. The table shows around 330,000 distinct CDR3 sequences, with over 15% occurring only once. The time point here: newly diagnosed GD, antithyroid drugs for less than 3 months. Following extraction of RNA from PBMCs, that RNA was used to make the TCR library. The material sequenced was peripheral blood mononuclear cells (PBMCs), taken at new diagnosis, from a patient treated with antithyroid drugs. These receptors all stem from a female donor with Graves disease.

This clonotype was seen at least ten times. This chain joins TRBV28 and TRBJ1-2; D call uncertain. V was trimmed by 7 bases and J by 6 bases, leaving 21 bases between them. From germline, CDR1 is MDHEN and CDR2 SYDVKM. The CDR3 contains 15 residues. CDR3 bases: TGTGCCAGCATCCCCCCAGGTTTATCGGGAGATGGCTACACCTTC. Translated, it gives CASIPPGLSGDGYTF.

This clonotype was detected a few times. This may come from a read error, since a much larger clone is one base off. The CDR3 DNA sequence: TGTGCCAGTAGCCGTACTCGACAGGGAAACTACTACGAGCAGTACTTC. Translated, it gives CASSRTRQGNYYEQYF. The chain links TRBV19 to TRBJ2-4; 7 nucleotides match TRBD1. TRBJ2-7 explains the end of the DNA better; the J call may be wrong. This CDR3 region has 16 residues. CDR1 is LNHDA, CDR2 SQIVND, per germline (reference sequence).

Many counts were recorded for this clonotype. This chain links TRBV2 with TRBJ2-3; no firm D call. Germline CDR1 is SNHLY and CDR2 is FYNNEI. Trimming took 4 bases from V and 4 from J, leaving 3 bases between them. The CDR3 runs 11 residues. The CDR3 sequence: CASSVSDTQYF. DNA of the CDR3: TGTGCCAGCAGTGTTTCAGATACGCAGTATTTT. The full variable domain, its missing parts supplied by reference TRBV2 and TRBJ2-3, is EPEVTQTPSHQVTQMGQEVILRCVPISNHLYFYWYRQILGQKVEFLVSFYNNEISEKSEIFDDQFSVERPDGSNFTLKIRSTKLEDSAMYFCASSVSDTQYFGPGTRLTVL.

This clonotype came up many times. CDR3 DNA sequence: TGTGCCAGCAGCTTAGTGGCGGCTAGCGGACAAGAGACCCAGTACTTC. Its protein is CASSLVAASGQETQYF. V gene TRBV11-3 combines with J gene TRBJ2-5; TRBD2 matches at 7 bases. The CDR3 is 16 residues long. The J segment lost 2 bases and the V segment lost 1 base, leaving 7 bases of the junction unmatched. CDR1 and CDR2 from the germline V gene are SGHNT and YENEEA.

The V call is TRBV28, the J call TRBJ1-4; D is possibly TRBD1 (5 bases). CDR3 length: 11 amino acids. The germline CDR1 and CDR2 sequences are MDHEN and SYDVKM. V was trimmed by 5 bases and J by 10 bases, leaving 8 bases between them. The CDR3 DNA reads TGTGCCAGCAGTACCCAGGGAAAACTGTTTTTT. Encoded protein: CASSTQGKLFF.

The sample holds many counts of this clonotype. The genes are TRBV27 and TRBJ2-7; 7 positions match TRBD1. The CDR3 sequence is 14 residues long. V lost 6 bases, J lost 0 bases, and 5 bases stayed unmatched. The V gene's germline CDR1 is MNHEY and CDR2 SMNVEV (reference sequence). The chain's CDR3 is CASRRQGSSYEQYF. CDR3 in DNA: TGTGCCAGCAGACGACAGGGCAGCTCCTACGAGCAGTACTTC.

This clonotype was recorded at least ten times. The DNA for the CDR3 is TGTGCCAGCAGCTCCTCTGGACAGATCTACGAGCAGTACTTC. Translation gives CASSSSGQIYEQYF. The chain uses TRBV11-2 and TRBJ2-7; TRBD1 might be the D (6 bases). CDR3 length equals 14 residues. Trimming shortened V by 4 bases and J by 3 bases, and 13 bases separated the two germline ends. Germline V gene data show CDR1 as SGHAT and CDR2 as FQNNGV.

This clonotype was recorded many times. The DNA of the CDR3 is TGTGCCAGCAGTGCCCGACAGGGGGGTGGGCACGAGCAGTACTTC. It codes for CASSARQGGGHEQYF. The rearrangement uses TRBV12-3 or TRBV12-4 and TRBJ2-7, with 9 nucleotides matching TRBD1. The V gene end was trimmed by 5 bases and the J gene end by 5 bases; junction bases not matched to a gene: 10. CDR3 length: 15 amino acids.